Given below is one TCR beta chain in context. Its target is unknown. The protocol was immunoSEQ multiplex PCR, while the TCRdb copy is restricted to in-frame clones and leaves out a portion. Of approximately 90,000 clones in the sample, about 81% were seen once. Trimming cost V 3 bases and J 0 bases, with 9 bases left between them. The CDR3 is 15 residues long. The germline V gene has CDR1 SGHRS and CDR2 YFSETQ. The data belong to a study of glioma-infiltrating T cells after dendritic cell vaccination. Findings of the study overall: Estimated pretreatment TIL content predicted outcome after dendritic cell vaccination.

Regarding time point: after dendritic cell vaccination, including at tumor progression/relapse. PBMC were collected before vaccination, two weeks after the third vaccination, and at progression. The sequence was collected from a human donor with glioblastoma. V and J are TRBV5-1 and TRBJ1-4, with a weak D call TRBD1 (6 bases). Sequenced material: blood, taken after dendritic cell vaccination. Here the CDR3 reads CASSSDRTTNEKLFF. CDR3 nucleotides: TGCGCCAGCAGCTCGGACAGAACAACTAATGAAAAACTGTTTTTT.